This T cell receptor (beta chain) was identified during a study of siplizumab effects on memory and regulatory T cells. Data came from immunoSEQ multiplex PCR; TCRdb stores just in-frame clones and leaves some out. This sample has some 81,000 clones; 85% to 95% occur once, and the top ten carry approximately 17%. This CDR3 spans 16 amino acids. V shed 0 bases and J 2 bases; nucleotides not matched to a gene: 4. Looked up from germline, CDR1 is SGDLS and CDR2 is YYNGEE. Findings and limits, study-wide: Only a minority of proliferating CD4+ or CD8+ clones had an assignable naive or memory phenotype, with roughly 80-96% lacking one.

On this clone itself: Antigen: not known.

The TCR originated in a human donor in good health. This sequence joins TRBV9 and TRBJ2-3, with 9 bases identical to TRBD1. Sequenced material: CD8+ T cells sorted from blood. The CDR3 here is CASSVDRGRVTDTQYF. The CDR3 nucleotides are TGTGCCAGCAGCGTAGACAGGGGGCGCGTCACAGATACGCAGTATTTT.